The present T cell receptor (beta chain) was sequenced within a study of CD4+ T cells in melanoma. General study results and limits: In melanoma, neoantigen-specific CD4+ T cells reportedly differed in differentiation state. A reported correlation linked neoantigen-specific CD4+ T cells to CD8+, macrophage and B cell function.

The CDR3 sequence is 12 residues long. The method was immunoSEQ multiplex PCR; TCRdb's version includes in-frame clones alone and lacks a portion of them. The sample holds roughly 3,900 clones, approximately 73% seen once. A remark on this clone: Its antigen remains unknown.

Sequencing was performed on tumor tissue. V gene TRBV1 combines with J gene TRBJ1-2. TRBV1 is annotated as a pseudogene. The TCR was taken from a human donor with melanoma. DNA of the CDR3: TGCACCAGCAGCCGCGGGTTATATGGCTACACCTTC. Its protein is CTSSRGLYGYTF.